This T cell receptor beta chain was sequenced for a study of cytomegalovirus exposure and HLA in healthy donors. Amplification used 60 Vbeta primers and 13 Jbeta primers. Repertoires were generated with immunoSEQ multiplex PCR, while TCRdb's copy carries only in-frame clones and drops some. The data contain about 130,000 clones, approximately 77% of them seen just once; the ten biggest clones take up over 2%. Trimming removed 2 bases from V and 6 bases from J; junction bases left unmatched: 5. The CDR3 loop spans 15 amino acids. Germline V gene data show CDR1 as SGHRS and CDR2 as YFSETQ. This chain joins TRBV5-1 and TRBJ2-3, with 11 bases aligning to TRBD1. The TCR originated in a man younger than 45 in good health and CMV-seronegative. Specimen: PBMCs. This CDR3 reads CASSFGQGAPDTQYF. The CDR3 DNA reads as TGCGCCAGCAGCTTCGGACAGGGGGCGCCCGATACGCAGTATTTT.